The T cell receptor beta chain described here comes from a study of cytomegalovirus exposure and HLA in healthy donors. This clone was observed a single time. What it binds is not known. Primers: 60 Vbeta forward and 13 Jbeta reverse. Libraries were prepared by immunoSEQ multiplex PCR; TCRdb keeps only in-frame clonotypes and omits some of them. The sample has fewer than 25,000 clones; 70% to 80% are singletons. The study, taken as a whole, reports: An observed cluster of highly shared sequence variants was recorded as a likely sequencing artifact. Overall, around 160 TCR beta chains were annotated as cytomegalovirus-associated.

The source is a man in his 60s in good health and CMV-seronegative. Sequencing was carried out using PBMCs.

This chain's CDR3 is CASSDWPDRGYGYTF. CDR3 coding DNA: TGTGCCAGCAGTGATTGGCCGGACAGGGGCTATGGCTACACCTTC. The chain employs TRBV2 and TRBJ1-2, with 9 bases matching TRBD1. CDR1 SNHLY and CDR2 FYNNEI come from the germline V gene. J was trimmed by 4 bases and V by 3 bases; bases with no gene match: 6. This CDR3 spans 15 amino acids.